A selection of T cell receptor beta chains follows, all from one sample in a study of OX40 agonist ivuxolimab in advanced cancers. The data were produced by immunoSEQ multiplex PCR, yet TCRdb's version contains in-frame clones alone and is incomplete. The repertoire holds tens of thousands of clones, with about 93% as singletons. Material: CD4+ or CD8+ T cells sorted from blood, obtained in a trial of the OX40 agonist ivuxolimab. These receptors were taken from an adult with an advanced solid tumor such as melanoma, head and neck, liver or kidney cancer. Each CDR3 is given with its conserved first and last residue. Fields, in order: J gene, clone size, V gene, D gene, CDR3 protein, CDR3 DNA. D genes are given only for firm matches. The size field is filled for only some rows; it gives once, few, many or a size class.

j_call: TRBJ1-3; clone_size: NA; v_call: TRBV29-1; d_call: NA; cdr3_aa: CSVVLRGLLNTIYF; cdr3_nt: TGCAGCGTTGTCCTTCGGGGGCTCCTGAACACCATATATTTT
j_call: TRBJ2-1; clone_size: once; v_call: TRBV5-1; d_call: NA; cdr3_aa: CASSLGGFSYNEQFF; cdr3_nt: TGCGCCAGCAGCTTGGGCGGGTTCTCCTACAATGAGCAGTTCTTC
j_call: TRBJ1-4; clone_size: NA; v_call: TRBV18; d_call: NA; cdr3_aa: CASSPQAPTNEKLFF; cdr3_nt: TGTGCCAGCTCACCACAGGCGCCAACTAATGAAAAACTGTTTTTT
j_call: TRBJ2-2; clone_size: NA; v_call: TRBV19; d_call: NA; cdr3_aa: CASSIVDSRRTGELFF; cdr3_nt: TGTGCCAGTAGTATAGTCGACAGCCGTAGGACCGGGGAGCTGTTTTTT
j_call: TRBJ2-1; clone_size: NA; v_call: TRBV7-7; d_call: NA; cdr3_aa: CASSPGLSYNEQFF; cdr3_nt: TGTGCCAGCAGCCCAGGTCTATCCTACAATGAGCAGTTCTTC
j_call: TRBJ2-7; clone_size: NA; v_call: TRBV11-2; d_call: TRBD2; cdr3_aa: CASSVAGLEQYF; cdr3_nt: TGTGCCAGCAGCGTAGCGGGTCTCGAGCAGTACTTC
j_call: TRBJ2-3; clone_size: NA; v_call: TRBV5-1; d_call: NA; cdr3_aa: CASSLAVRSTDTQYF; cdr3_nt: TGCGCCAGCAGCTTGGCCGTCCGCAGCACAGATACGCAGTATTTT
j_call: TRBJ2-1; clone_size: once; v_call: TRBV11-3; d_call: TRBD2; cdr3_aa: CASRGGIVGSRSYNEQFF; cdr3_nt: TGTGCCAGCAGGGGGGGGATCGTGGGTAGCCGTTCCTACAATGAGCAGTTCTTC
j_call: TRBJ2-1; clone_size: NA; v_call: TRBV19; d_call: TRBD2; cdr3_aa: CASSSQPIAGGSYNEQFF; cdr3_nt: TGTGCCAGTAGTTCCCAACCGATAGCGGGAGGTTCCTACAATGAGCAGTTCTTC
j_call: TRBJ2-5; clone_size: NA; v_call: TRBV29-1; d_call: NA; cdr3_aa: CSVSQARETQYF; cdr3_nt: TGCAGCGTTTCACAGGCTCGGGAGACCCAGTACTTC
j_call: TRBJ2-7; clone_size: NA; v_call: TRBV27; d_call: NA; cdr3_aa: CASSLSRQASYEQYF; cdr3_nt: TGTGCCAGCAGTTTATCTCGACAGGCCTCCTACGAGCAGTACTTC
j_call: TRBJ2-1; clone_size: NA; v_call: TRBV5-1; d_call: TRBD2; cdr3_aa: CASSPRTSGSSYNEQFF; cdr3_nt: TGCGCCAGCAGCCCAAGGACTAGCGGGAGCTCCTACAATGAGCAGTTCTTC
j_call: TRBJ1-4; clone_size: NA; v_call: TRBV19; d_call: TRBD1; cdr3_aa: CASNHGRGLNEKLFF; cdr3_nt: TGTGCCAGTAACCACGGCAGGGGGCTTAATGAAAAACTGTTTTTT
j_call: TRBJ1-3; clone_size: NA; v_call: TRBV11-2; d_call: NA; cdr3_aa: CASSLTDSGNTIYF; cdr3_nt: TGTGCCAGCAGCTTAACGGACTCTGGAAACACCATATATTTT
j_call: TRBJ1-2; clone_size: NA; v_call: TRBV6-1; d_call: NA; cdr3_aa: CASSEIEYTF; cdr3_nt: TGTGCCAGCAGTGAAATTGAGTACACCTTC
j_call: TRBJ2-3; clone_size: once; v_call: TRBV7-6; d_call: NA; cdr3_aa: CASSSYNSGAGGTQYF; cdr3_nt: TGTGCCAGCAGCTCCTATAACTCGGGTGCGGGTGGTACGCAGTATTTT
j_call: TRBJ2-5; clone_size: NA; v_call: TRBV2; d_call: NA; cdr3_aa: CASSPTDQETQYF; cdr3_nt: TGTGCCAGCAGTCCAACAGACCAAGAGACCCAGTACTTC